The 23 T cell receptor beta chains listed next were all sequenced from one sample in a study of shared clonotypes between healthy human individuals. The data were produced by immunoSEQ multiplex PCR, yet TCRdb's version contains in-frame clones alone and is incomplete. The sample yields 2 million to 2.5 million clones, around 95% seen once. Sequenced: naive CD4+ T cells sorted from blood. The subset was: CD45RA+ positively selected. The source of these receptors is a man between 18 and 29 years old in good health.

The rearrangement joins TRBV5-1 to TRBJ1-2, with 7 bases fitting TRBD1. In germline, CDR1 is SGHRS, CDR2 YFSETQ. After removal of 4 bases from V and 4 bases from J, the junction contained 16 bases not matched to a gene. The CDR3 has 17 amino acids. Here the CDR3 reads CASSETQQGQYAYGYTF. As DNA, the CDR3 is TGCGCCAGCAGCGAAACTCAACAGGGGCAGTATGCCTATGGCTACACCTTC. The variable domain in full, with the rest retrieved from reference TRBV5-1 and TRBJ1-2, is KAGVTQTPRYLIKTRGQQVTLSCSPISGHRSVSWYQQTPGQGLQFLFEYFSETQRNKGNFPGRFSGRQFSNSRSEMNVSTLELGDSALYLCASSETQQGQYAYGYTFGSGTRLTVV.

This chain links TRBV4-1 with TRBJ2-3; D ambiguous. The CDR3 runs 16 residues. V gave up 3 bases and J gave up 2 bases, with 15 bases separating them. Germline lookup yields CDR1 MGHRA and CDR2 YSYEKL. The CDR3 nucleotides are TGCGCCAGCAGCCACGTAAGAGCAACTAACACAGATACGCAGTATTTT. Translating gives CASSHVRATNTDTQYF.

Comment on this clone: The same CDR3 is also encoded by other DNA sequences in this sample. This rearrangement joins TRBV28 to TRBJ1-3; D is undetermined. The germline gives CDR1 MDHEN, CDR2 SYDVKM. The V end was cut by 5 bases, the J end by 0 bases, with 5 bases between. This CDR3 spans 13 amino acids. The CDR3 sequence: CASSGPSGNTIYF. The CDR3 bases are TGTGCCAGCAGTGGCCCCTCTGGAAACACCATATATTTT.

The chain combines TRBV15 with TRBJ2-5; D uncertain. V was trimmed by 0 bases and J by 0 bases, leaving 8 bases between them. The germline CDR1 and CDR2 sequences are LNHNV and YYDKDF (reference sequence). CDR3 length equals 15 residues. Written as DNA, the CDR3 is TGTGCCACCAGCAGAGAATCGTACTACCAAGAGACCCAGTACTTC. Translated, it gives CATSRESYYQETQYF.

The chain combines TRBV6-5 with TRBJ2-7; TRBD2 agrees at 10 bases. This CDR3 contains 14 residues. The germline gives CDR1 MNHEY, CDR2 SVGAGI. V shed 7 bases, J shed 6 bases, and the junction held 9 bases outside the gene matches. CDR3 sequence (DNA): TGTGCCAGCACCTCACTAGCGGGAAGCGGCGAGCAGTACTTC. It is translated as CASTSLAGSGEQYF.

The CDR3 DNA reads as TGTGCCTGGTCCCGGGGGGGCATGAACACTGAAGCTTTCTTT. It is translated as CAWSRGGMNTEAFF. The chain joins TRBV30 to TRBJ1-1; D is possibly TRBD1 (6 bases). Germline values: CDR1 GTSNPN, CDR2 SVGIG (reference sequence). There are 14 residues in the CDR3. Trimming removed 5 bases from V and 0 bases from J, with 13 bases in between.

Comment on this clone: Other DNA sequences within the sample encode an identical CDR3. CDR3 amino acids: CASSAQGDTQYF. In DNA form, the CDR3 reads TGTGCCAGCAGTGCCCAGGGAGATACGCAGTATTTT. V gene TRBV2 combines with J gene TRBJ2-3; D is possibly TRBD1 (5 bases). Trimming took 4 bases from V and 5 from J, leaving 7 bases between them. The germline gives CDR1 SNHLY, CDR2 FYNNEI. There are 12 residues in the CDR3. The full variable domain, rest sourced from reference TRBV2 and TRBJ2-3, is EPEVTQTPSHQVTQMGQEVILRCVPISNHLYFYWYRQILGQKVEFLVSFYNNEISEKSEIFDDQFSVERPDGSNFTLKIRSTKLEDSAMYFCASSAQGDTQYFGPGTRLTVL.

The chain employs TRBV5-1 and TRBJ2-1; unclear D gene. The CDR3 extends over 16 amino acids. Looked up from germline, CDR1 is SGHRS and CDR2 is YFSETQ. The V end lost 3 bases, the J end lost 6 bases, and 19 bases lay between the germline ends. The DNA of the CDR3 is TGCGCCAGCAGCTCGAGTCGATCGAATTTAGGCAATGAGCAGTTCTTC. Translating gives CASSSSRSNLGNEQFF.

The rearrangement links TRBV2 to TRBJ2-1; 11 nucleotides line up with TRBD2. V gave up 6 bases and J gave up 8 bases; unmatched junction bases: 9. CDR3 length: 15 amino acids. CDR1 and CDR2 (germline): SNHLY, FYNNEI. CDR3 region: CASRLAGASFHEQFF. CDR3 sequence (DNA): TGTGCCAGCAGACTAGCGGGGGCGAGTTTCCATGAGCAGTTCTTC.

The chain carries TRBV6-5 and TRBJ2-1; TRBD2 matches at 12 bases. The V and J ends lost 6 bases and 10 bases, in that order; junction bases with no gene match: 7. This CDR3 has 14 residues. Germline CDR1 reads MNHEY; CDR2 reads SVGAGI. The CDR3 DNA is TGTGCCAGCAGGACGGGACTAGCGGGCAGAGAGCAGTTCTTC. This gives the protein CASRTGLAGREQFF.

V and J are TRBV9 and TRBJ2-5, with TRBD2 matching over 13 bases. Per germline, CDR1 SGDLS and CDR2 YYNGEE. Germline trimming cut 3 bases from V and 5 bases from J; bases unmatched to any gene: 4. CDR3 size: 15 residues. CDR3 bases: TGTGCCAGCAGCGCGACTAGCGGGAGGTTGGAGACCCAGTACTTC. Its translation: CASSATSGRLETQYF.

CDR3 sequence reads: CASSFFATKIDQPQHF. The CDR3 nucleotides read TGCGCCAGCAGCTTCTTCGCCACAAAGATCGATCAGCCCCAGCATTTT. This rearrangement joins TRBV5-1 to TRBJ1-5; D not resolved. Trimming removed 2 bases from V and 5 bases from J, with 17 bases in between. The CDR3 totals 16 residues. The germline V gene encodes CDR1 SGHRS and CDR2 YFSETQ.

Worth noting for this clone: This specimen includes other DNA sequences encoding the same CDR3. The chain is built from TRBV5-1 and TRBJ2-3; TRBD2 is a possible D gene (5 bases). Per the germline V gene, CDR1 is SGHRS and CDR2 is YFSETQ. V was shortened by 0 bases and J by 3 bases, with 8 bases between the two germline ends. CDR3 length equals 14 residues. Here the CDR3 DNA reads TGCGCCAGCAGCTTGGTACCGGGAACAGATACGCAGTATTTT. This encodes CASSLVPGTDTQYF.

The chain joins TRBV9 to TRBJ2-1; 7 nucleotides line up with TRBD2. The germline V gene has CDR1 SGDLS and CDR2 YYNGEE. This CDR3 has 16 residues. The trim removed 3 bases at V and 5 bases at J, leaving 11 bases unmatched. CDR3 region: CASSASGGGKDNEQFF. CDR3 nucleotides: TGTGCCAGCAGCGCCTCGGGCGGGGGAAAAGACAATGAGCAGTTCTTC.

The genes are TRBV5-1 and TRBJ1-3; a weak D match, TRBD1 (5 bases). The ends were cut back, 0 bases at V and 0 bases at J, with 10 bases in the middle. There are 16 residues in the CDR3. The germline V gene encodes CDR1 SGHRS and CDR2 YFSETQ. The CDR3 coding sequence is TGCGCCAGCAGCTTGGAGGGGCAATACTCTGGAAACACCATATATTTT. It encodes CASSLEGQYSGNTIYF.

This clone appeared a single time. The chain couples TRBV6-5 to TRBJ2-1, with 11 bases aligning to TRBD1. Trimming removed 4 bases from V and 6 bases from J; junction bases left unmatched: 8. The CDR3 is 16 residues long. Per the germline V gene, CDR1 is MNHEY and CDR2 is SVGAGI. CDR3 loop: CASSSSDRGLPNEQFF. CDR3 coding DNA: TGTGCCAGCAGTTCGTCGGACAGGGGGCTACCCAATGAGCAGTTCTTC.

This chain uses TRBV30 with TRBJ1-5, with TRBD1 matching 12 bases. V shed 2 bases, J shed 2 bases, and the junction held 10 bases outside the gene matches. The CDR3 loop spans 18 amino acids. Germline-derived CDR1 and CDR2 are GTSNPN and SVGIG (reference sequence). CDR3 loop: CAWSKGTGGARGNQPQHF. CDR3 nucleotides: TGTGCCTGGAGTAAGGGGACAGGGGGCGCACGGGGCAATCAGCCCCAGCATTTT.

The CDR3 loop reads CASSPDLAGADIQYF. In DNA form, the CDR3 reads TGCGCCAGCAGCCCAGATTTGGCGGGAGCAGACATTCAGTACTTC. The chain has TRBV5-1 and TRBJ2-4; 7 bases are a match to TRBD2. J was trimmed by 8 bases and V by 4 bases; bases with no gene match: 12. Germline CDR1 SGHRS, CDR2 YFSETQ. There are 15 residues in the CDR3.

This clone has a single count. This chain connects TRBV2 to TRBJ2-7, with 13 bases identical to TRBD2. Germline CDR1 is SNHLY and CDR2 is FYNNEI. J was trimmed by 1 base and V by 0 bases; bases with no gene match: 3. CDR3 size: 17 residues. The CDR3 DNA sequence: TGTGCCAGCAGTGAAGCCAGGACTAGCGGGAGATCCTACGAGCAGTACTTC. It translates to CASSEARTSGRSYEQYF.

The chain joins TRBV4-3 to TRBJ1-6, with TRBD1 as a possible D gene (5 bases). V lost 0 bases and J 5 bases, leaving 11 bases between the germline ends. The CDR3 covers 16 residues. In germline, CDR1 is LGHNA, CDR2 YSLEER. The CDR3 sequence is CASSQDRGSHNSPLHF. As DNA, the CDR3 is TGCGCCAGCAGCCAAGACCGGGGGTCCCATAATTCACCCCTCCACTTT.

V is TRBV7-9 and J is TRBJ1-2, with 7 bases that match TRBD1. This CDR3 contains 15 residues. V lost 1 base, J lost 5 bases, and 7 bases stayed unmatched. CDR1 SEHNR and CDR2 FQNEAQ come from the germline V gene (reference sequence). The CDR3 region has the DNA TGTGCCAGCAGCTTAGGGGGACAGCTGATATATGGCTACACCTTC. Residues: CASSLGGQLIYGYTF.

The chain joins TRBV29-1 to TRBJ2-7; a possible D gene is TRBD2 (6 bases). Germline CDR1 and CDR2: SQVTM and ANQGSEA. V was trimmed by 4 bases and J by 2 bases, leaving 12 bases between them. The CDR3 is made up of 13 amino acids. CDR3 bases: TGCAGCGTTGTGAAGGCGGGACCCTACGAGCAGTACTTC. The encoded protein is CSVVKAGPYEQYF.

The chain has TRBV12-5 and TRBJ2-1; 7 bases are shared with TRBD2. Per the germline V gene, CDR1 is LGHNT and CDR2 is FRNRAP. V dropped 6 bases and J dropped 7; count of bases not matched to a gene: 15. The CDR3 spans 16 residues. CDR3 sequence (DNA): TGTGCTAGTGGCCTTAGGAGCGGGATTTTAAGAAATGAGCAGTTCTTC. Its translation is CASGLRSGILRNEQFF.